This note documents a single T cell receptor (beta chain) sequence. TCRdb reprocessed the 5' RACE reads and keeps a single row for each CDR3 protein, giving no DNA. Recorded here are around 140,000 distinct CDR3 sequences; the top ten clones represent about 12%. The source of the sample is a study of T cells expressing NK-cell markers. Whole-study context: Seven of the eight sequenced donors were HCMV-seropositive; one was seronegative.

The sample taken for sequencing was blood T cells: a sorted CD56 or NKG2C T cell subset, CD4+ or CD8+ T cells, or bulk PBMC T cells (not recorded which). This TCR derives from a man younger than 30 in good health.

CDR3 residues: CASSLNALAEKNIQYF. V usage is TRBV5-1 and J usage is TRBJ2-4; TCRdb reports TRBD2, a call that lacks DNA to check it against. This CDR3 region has 16 residues. Germline-derived CDR1 and CDR2 are SGHRS and YFSETQ.